This T cell receptor (beta chain) emerged from a study of T cells after yellow fever vaccination. Background on the study: Any fraction with a low cell number was prepared using SMART-Seq v4 Ultra Low Input. Findings and limits, study-wide: After the booster, nearly 98% of CD4 and approximately 87% of CD8 primary-response clones were re-detected. Though weaker, the secondary response peaked faster, on day 5 versus 15.

The table lists this clonotype with many counts. Its cognate antigen is unknown. V lost 0 bases to trimming and J lost 5 bases, with 11 bases between them. This CDR3 region has 14 residues. Germline lookup yields CDR1 SGHRS and CDR2 YFSETQ. MiXCR, run by TCRdb on the 5' RACE reads, gives a single entry per CDR3 protein. The sample yields 110,000 to 150,000 distinct CDR3 sequences, under 7% seen once. The chain recombines TRBV5-1 with TRBJ2-5, with a possible D match to TRBD2 (6 bases). This sample comprised CD4+ T cells sorted from PBMCs, obtained 10 days after the yellow fever booster vaccination. This clonotype was obtained from a man younger than 45 who received the YFV17D yellow fever vaccine. This CDR3 is CASSLVQGGETQYF. CDR3 nucleotide sequence: TGCGCCAGCAGCTTGGTCCAGGGAGGCGAGACCCAGTACTTC.